This TCR beta chain is from a study of blood T cells in healthy people across ages (dated by TCRdb to between 2014 and 2017). About the study as a whole: In model experiments, template switching captured roughly one uniquely barcoded TCR beta cDNA molecule for every two T cells. The study measured age-related changes in TCR beta repertoire diversity using deep sequencing normalized with unique cDNA molecular identifiers. The donors were divided into four age groups: young (average roughly 15 years), middle-aged (under 40), aged (about 62) and long-lived (about 79). To avoid experimental bias, donors of different ages were distributed randomly across sequencing lanes. Using the same blood draw, the study looked at two additional independent replicas of 1 million unique cDNA reads for two donors, one aged 18 to 30 and the other aged 80 or older.

In the case of this clonotype: The target of this receptor is not known. Nothing much larger sits one base from this clone, and base qualities are not available.

Findings and caveats that apply to the study as a whole: The percentage of naive T cells measured by flow cytometry correlated strongly with observed TCR beta diversity. As age increased, observed TCR beta diversity per million T cells dropped in a roughly linear way, and a significant reduction was already evident by age 40. The long-lived group showed more naive CD4+ T cells, fewer expanded clones and increased TCR diversity than the aged group, suggesting age selection. The CMV infection status of donors was not known, potentially confounding age-related changes in expanded clonotypes. Bulk unsorted PBMC profiling prevented conclusive comparison of naive and antigen-experienced compartments. Estimates of total diversity based on one million sequenced T cells were considered lower bounds and underestimates.

The method was 5' RACE. The sample was run on an Illumina HiSeq 2500. The second PCR ran for about 7 to 11 cycles and used a J-beta primer mix along with a sample-barcoded 5' primer. A unique molecular identifier was introduced onto each TCR beta cDNA molecule by a template-switch 5' adaptor carrying 12 random nucleotides. Each sample yielded at least 2.5 million CDR3-containing paired-end reads. First-strand cDNA was synthesized from all RNA with the Mint cDNA synthesis kit, primed by a TRBC-specific oligonucleotide. All cDNA was treated with uracil-DNA glycosylase and then went through a first 18-cycle PCR with the universal primers M1SS and BC2_uni_R. As for the original processing: For normalization, 1 million high-quality reads were randomly selected from each sample, with every read carrying a distinct molecular identifier. Reads sharing molecular identifiers were discarded rather than binned into consensus sequences. CDR3 identification, clonotype clustering and error correction used MiTCR with a Q25 quality threshold and the strictest error-elimination algorithm. A nonparametric unseen species model using Euler transformation provided a lower-bound estimate of total TCR beta diversity. TCRdb cleaned the public reads at Q25 with fastp, built clones with MiXCR and kept in-frame beta chains. Each CDR3 protein gets just one entry, which takes the most common genes and DNA from the rows behind it. The V and J calls follow TCRdb's processing rather than the paper's. Counted in this sample were about 1.4 million distinct CDR3 sequences; around 55% of them appeared once. About 6.7% of the sample is in the top ten clones.

Including the terminal cysteine and phenylalanine, the CDR3 comprises 13 residues. This entry keeps only the CDR3 DNA: 39 bases, framed from base 1. Between the V and J ends, shortened by 6 bases and 1 base respectively, the junction contains 10 bases. From a lookup of the germline V gene, CDR1 and CDR2 are MGHDK and SYGVNS. The roughly 38 donors, aged about 6 to 90 years, were systemically healthy Caucasian individuals from Russia. Each donor gave around 9.5 milliliters of peripheral blood, collected into EDTA-treated Vacutainer tubes. PBMCs were isolated by Ficoll-Paque density-gradient centrifugation, with at least 7 million obtained per sample. Total RNA was extracted from PBMCs with Trizol reagent, with at least 5.5 micrograms obtained per sample. For every donor, flow cytometry on a PBMC aliquot measured the percentage of naive CD45RAhigh/CD27high T cells.

The V and J segments used are TRBV25-1 and TRBJ2-7; the D gene may be TRBD1 or TRBD2, since each aligns over 5 bases. This receptor was taken from a man younger than 35 in good health. The sequenced material came from blood. DNA sequence: TGTGCCAGCAGGGGGACGTATTCCTACGAGCAGTACTTC. Its coded protein is CASRGTYSYEQYF.